This T cell receptor beta chain comes out of a study of blood T cells in healthy people across ages. Points from the study as a whole: It was not known whether donors were CMV positive (a possible confounder of expanded clonotype changes).

This clonotype was detected once. Antigen: not known. CDR1 and CDR2 from the germline V gene are LGHNA and YSLEER. The CDR3 length is 16 residues. V lost 0 bases to trimming and J lost 4 bases, with 15 bases between them. PCR was performed a second time for about 6 to 11 cycles using a sample-barcoded 5' primer and a J-beta primer mix. One entry per CDR3 protein results from TCRdb running MiXCR on the 5' RACE reads. The sample holds approximately 580,000 distinct CDR3 sequences, about 24% seen once. A further study also used this sample, focusing on T cells of mothers and their children.

This clonotype was obtained from a boy younger than 18 in good health. Input material: blood. The chain recombines TRBV4-3 with TRBJ1-2, with D possibly being TRBD1 (5 bases). The CDR3 bases are TGCGCCAGCAGCCAAGATCTAGAGGGACGGATCTATGGCTACACCTTC. Translating gives CASSQDLEGRIYGYTF.